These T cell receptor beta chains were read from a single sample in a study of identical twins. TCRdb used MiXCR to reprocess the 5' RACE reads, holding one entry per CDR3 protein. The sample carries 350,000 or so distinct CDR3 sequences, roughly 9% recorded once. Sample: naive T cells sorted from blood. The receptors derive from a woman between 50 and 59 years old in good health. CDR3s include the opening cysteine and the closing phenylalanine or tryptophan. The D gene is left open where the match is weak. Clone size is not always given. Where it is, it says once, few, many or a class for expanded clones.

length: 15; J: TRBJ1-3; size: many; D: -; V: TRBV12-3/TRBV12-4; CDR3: CASSFSDSSGNTIYF; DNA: TGTGCCAGCAGTTTCTCTGACAGTTCTGGAAACACCATATATTTT
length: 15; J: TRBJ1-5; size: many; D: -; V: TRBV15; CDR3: CATSKYIESNQPQHF; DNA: TGTGCCACCAGCAAATATATCGAGAGCAATCAGCCCCAGCATTTT
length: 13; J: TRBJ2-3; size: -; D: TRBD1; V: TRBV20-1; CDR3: CSAVDRITDTQYF; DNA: TGCAGTGCTGTGGACAGGATCACAGATACGCAGTATTTT
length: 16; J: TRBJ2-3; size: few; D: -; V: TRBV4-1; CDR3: CASSERLGPSTDTQYF; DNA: TGCGCCAGCAGCGAGAGGCTGGGGCCTAGCACAGATACGCAGTATTTT
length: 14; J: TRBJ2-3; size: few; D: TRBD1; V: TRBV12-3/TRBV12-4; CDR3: CASRGTGRTDTQYF; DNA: TGTGCCAGCCGCGGGACAGGACGCACAGATACGCAGTATTTT
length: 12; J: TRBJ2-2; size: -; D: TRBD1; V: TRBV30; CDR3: CAWTGGTGELFF; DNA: TGTGCCTGGACAGGGGGCACCGGGGAGCTGTTTTTT
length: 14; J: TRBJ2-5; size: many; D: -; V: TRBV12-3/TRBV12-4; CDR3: CASSLRPPGETQYF; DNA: TGTGCCAGCAGTTTGCGTCCCCCCGGAGAGACCCAGTACTTC
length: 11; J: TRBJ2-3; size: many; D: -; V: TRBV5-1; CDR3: CASSSTDTQYF; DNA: TGTGCCAGCAGTTCCACAGATACGCAGTATTTT
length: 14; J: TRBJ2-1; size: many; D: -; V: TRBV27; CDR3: CASSREPPYNEQFF; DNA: TGTGCCAGCAGTCGGGAGCCGCCCTACAATGAGCAGTTCTTC
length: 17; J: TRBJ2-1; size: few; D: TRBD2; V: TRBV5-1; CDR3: CASSSGTSGSTSNEQFF; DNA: TGCGCCAGCAGCTCTGGGACTAGCGGAAGCACCTCCAATGAGCAGTTCTTC
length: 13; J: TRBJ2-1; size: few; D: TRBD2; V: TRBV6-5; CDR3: CASSYPLAGEQFF; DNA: TGTGCCAGCAGTTATCCTCTAGCGGGCGAGCAGTTCTTC
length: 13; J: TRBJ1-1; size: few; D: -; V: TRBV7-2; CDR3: CANPPPRGTEAFF; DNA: TGTGCCAACCCCCCTCCCCGGGGCACTGAAGCTTTCTTT
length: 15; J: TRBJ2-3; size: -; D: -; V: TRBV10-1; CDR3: CASSESSNPTDTQYF; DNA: TGCGCCAGCAGTGAGTCCAGCAACCCCACAGATACGCAGTATTTT
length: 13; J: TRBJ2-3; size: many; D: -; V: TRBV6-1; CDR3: CASSEAYTDTQYF; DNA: TGTGCCAGCAGTGAAGCCTACACAGATACGCAGTATTTT
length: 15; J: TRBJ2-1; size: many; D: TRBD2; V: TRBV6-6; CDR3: CASSSREGRLNEQFF; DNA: TGTGCCAGCAGCAGCCGGGAGGGCCGCTTGAATGAGCAGTTCTTC
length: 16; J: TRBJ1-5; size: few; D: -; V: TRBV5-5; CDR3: CASSLESGAGVQPQHF; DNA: TGTGCCAGCAGCTTGGAGTCGGGGGCCGGTGTGCAGCCCCAGCATTTT
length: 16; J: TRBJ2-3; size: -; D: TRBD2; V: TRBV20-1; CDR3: CSARPLAGDHTDTQYF; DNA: TGCAGTGCGCGACCACTAGCGGGGGACCACACAGATACGCAGTATTTT
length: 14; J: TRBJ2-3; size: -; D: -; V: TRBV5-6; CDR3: CASSLWGITDTQYF; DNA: TGTGCCAGCAGCTTGTGGGGGATCACAGATACGCAGTATTTT
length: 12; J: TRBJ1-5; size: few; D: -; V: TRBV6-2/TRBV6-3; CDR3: CASRVGNQPQHF; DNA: TGTGCCAGCAGGGTTGGCAATCAGCCCCAGCATTTT
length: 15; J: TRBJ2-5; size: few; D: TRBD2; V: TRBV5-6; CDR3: CASSPGLAGDGTQYF; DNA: TGTGCCAGCAGCCCGGGACTAGCGGGAGATGGGACCCAGTACTTC
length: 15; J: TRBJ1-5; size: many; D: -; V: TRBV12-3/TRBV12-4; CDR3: CASSLRPTGNQPQHF; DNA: TGTGCCAGCAGCCTGCGACCCACGGGCAATCAGCCCCAGCATTTT
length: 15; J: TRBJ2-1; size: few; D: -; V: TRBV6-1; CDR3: CASRLVGETYNEQFF; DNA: TGTGCCAGCAGATTGGTGGGAGAAACTTACAATGAGCAGTTCTTC
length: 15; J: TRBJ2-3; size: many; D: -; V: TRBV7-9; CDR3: CASSLPLFYTDTQYF; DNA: TGTGCCAGCAGCTTGCCACTATTCTACACAGATACGCAGTATTTT
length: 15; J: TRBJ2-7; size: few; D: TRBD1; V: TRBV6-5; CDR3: CASRIPGQGPYEQYF; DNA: TGTGCCAGCAGGATCCCGGGACAGGGGCCCTACGAGCAGTACTTC
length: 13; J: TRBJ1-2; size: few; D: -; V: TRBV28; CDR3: CASSLKQYYGYTF; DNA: TGTGCCAGCAGTTTGAAACAGTACTATGGCTACACCTTC
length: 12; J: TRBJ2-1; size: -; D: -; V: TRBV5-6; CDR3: CASSLVQNEQFF; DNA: TGTGCCAGCAGCTTGGTCCAGAATGAGCAGTTCTTC
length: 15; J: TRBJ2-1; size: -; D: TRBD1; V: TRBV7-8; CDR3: CASSTRQGSLNEQFF; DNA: TGTGCCAGCAGCACAAGACAGGGGTCCCTCAATGAGCAGTTCTTC
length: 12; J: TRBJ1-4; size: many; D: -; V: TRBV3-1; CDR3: CASSQVNEKLFF; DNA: TGTGCCAGCAGCCAGGTTAATGAAAAACTGTTTTTT
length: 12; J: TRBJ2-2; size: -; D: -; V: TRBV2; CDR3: CASSEAVGELFF; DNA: TGTGCCAGCAGTGAGGCGGTCGGGGAGCTGTTTTTT
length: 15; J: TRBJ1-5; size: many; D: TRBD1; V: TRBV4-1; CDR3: CASSQEGTGAGAQHF; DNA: TGCGCCAGCAGCCAAGAAGGGACAGGTGCGGGGGCCCAGCATTTT
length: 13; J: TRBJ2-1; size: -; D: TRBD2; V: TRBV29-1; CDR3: CSAVPSGNNEQFF; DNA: TGCAGCGCTGTCCCTAGCGGAAACAATGAGCAGTTCTTC
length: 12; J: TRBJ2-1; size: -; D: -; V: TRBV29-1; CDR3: CSARASANEQFF; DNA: TGCAGCGCCCGGGCTAGCGCTAATGAGCAGTTCTTC
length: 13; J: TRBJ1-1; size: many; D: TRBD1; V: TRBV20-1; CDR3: CSAPGQVNTEAFF; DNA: TGCAGTGCTCCGGGACAGGTTAACACTGAAGCTTTCTTT
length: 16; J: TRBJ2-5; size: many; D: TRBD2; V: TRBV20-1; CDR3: CSARPLAGGLQETQYF; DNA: TGCAGTGCTAGACCACTAGCGGGAGGCCTCCAAGAGACCCAGTACTTC
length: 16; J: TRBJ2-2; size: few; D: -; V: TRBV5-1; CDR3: CASSKQGRSDTGELFF; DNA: TGCGCCAGCAGCAAACAGGGTCGGTCTGACACCGGGGAGCTGTTTTTT
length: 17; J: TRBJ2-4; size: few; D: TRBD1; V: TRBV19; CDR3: CASTEGQGMGAKNIQYF; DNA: TGTGCCAGTACGGAAGGACAGGGTATGGGGGCCAAAAACATTCAGTACTTC
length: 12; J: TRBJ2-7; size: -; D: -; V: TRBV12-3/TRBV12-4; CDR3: CASSLDRQEQYF; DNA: TGTGCCAGCAGTTTAGACAGACAGGAGCAGTACTTC
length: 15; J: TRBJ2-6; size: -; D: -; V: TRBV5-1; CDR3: CASSRSGSGANVLTF; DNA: TGCGCCAGCAGCAGGTCAGGCTCTGGGGCCAACGTCCTGACTTTC
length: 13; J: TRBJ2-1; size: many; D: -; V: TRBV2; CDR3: CASSDGGYNEQFF; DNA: TGTGCCAGCAGTGATGGCGGGTACAATGAGCAGTTCTTC
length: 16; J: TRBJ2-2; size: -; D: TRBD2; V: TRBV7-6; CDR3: CASSSGTSGGSGELFF; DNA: TGTGCCAGCAGCTCCGGGACTAGCGGGGGCTCCGGGGAGCTGTTTTTT
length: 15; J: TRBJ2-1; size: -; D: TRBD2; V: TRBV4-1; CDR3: CASSQEGGRDNEQFF; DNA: TGCGCCAGCAGCCAAGAAGGAGGGAGGGACAATGAGCAGTTCTTC
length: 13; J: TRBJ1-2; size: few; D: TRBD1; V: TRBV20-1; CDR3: CSAIDRAQDGYTF; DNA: TGCAGTGCCATAGACAGGGCCCAAGATGGCTACACCTTC
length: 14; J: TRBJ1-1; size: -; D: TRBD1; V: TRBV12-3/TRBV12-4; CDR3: CASKGQAVDTEAFF; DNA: TGTGCCAGCAAGGGACAGGCCGTTGACACTGAAGCTTTCTTT
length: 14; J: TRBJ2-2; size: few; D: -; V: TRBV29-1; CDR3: CSVEGTTITGELFF; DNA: TGCAGCGTTGAGGGCACCACTATCACCGGGGAGCTGTTTTTT
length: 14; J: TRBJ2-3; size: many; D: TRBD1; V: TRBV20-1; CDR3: CSAGDRGRTDTQYF; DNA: TGCAGTGCTGGGGACAGGGGACGAACAGATACGCAGTATTTT
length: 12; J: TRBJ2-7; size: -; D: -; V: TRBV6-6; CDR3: CASRQLADEQYF; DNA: TGTGCCAGCAGGCAACTAGCCGACGAGCAGTACTTC
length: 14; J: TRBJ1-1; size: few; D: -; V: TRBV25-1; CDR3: CASSEFKVGTEAFF; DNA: TGTGCCAGCAGTGAATTCAAGGTCGGGACTGAAGCTTTCTTT
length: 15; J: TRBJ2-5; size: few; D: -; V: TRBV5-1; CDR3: CASSSWTGRQETQYF; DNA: TGCGCCAGCAGCTCCTGGACGGGGCGGCAAGAGACCCAGTACTTC
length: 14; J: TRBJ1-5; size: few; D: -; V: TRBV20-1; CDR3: CSARAPGVYQPQHF; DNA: TGCAGTGCTAGAGCCCCAGGGGTTTATCAGCCCCAGCATTTT
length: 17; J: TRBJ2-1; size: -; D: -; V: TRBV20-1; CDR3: CSARDNHRAETNNEQFF; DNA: TGCAGTGCTAGAGATAACCACAGGGCGGAGACAAACAATGAGCAGTTCTTC
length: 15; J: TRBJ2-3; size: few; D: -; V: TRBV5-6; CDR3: CASSLRTRPGDTQYF; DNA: TGTGCCAGCAGCTTAAGGACCCGACCGGGGGATACGCAGTATTTT
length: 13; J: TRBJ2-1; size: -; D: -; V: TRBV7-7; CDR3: CASSLREGNEQFF; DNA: TGTGCTAGCAGCTTAAGAGAGGGGAATGAGCAGTTCTTC
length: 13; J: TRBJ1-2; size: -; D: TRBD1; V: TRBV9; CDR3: CASSLRTGTGYTF; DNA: TGTGCCAGCAGCCTACGGACAGGGACTGGCTACACCTTC
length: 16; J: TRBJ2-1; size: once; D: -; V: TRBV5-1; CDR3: CASSLGVGMDHNEQFF; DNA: TGCGCCAGCAGCTTGGGGGTTGGAATGGACCACAATGAGCAGTTCTTC
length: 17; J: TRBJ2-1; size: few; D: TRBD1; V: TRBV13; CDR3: CASSSAVQGGAYNEQFF; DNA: TGTGCCAGCAGCTCGGCCGTACAAGGGGGCGCCTACAATGAGCAGTTCTTC
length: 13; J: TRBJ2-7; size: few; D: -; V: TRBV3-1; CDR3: CASSPTRTGEQYF; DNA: TGTGCCAGCAGCCCTACCCGAACCGGCGAGCAGTACTTC